This T cell receptor (beta chain) was obtained from a study of response to subunit inactivated influenza vaccine. TCRdb reprocessed the RT-PCR reads with MiXCR, giving one entry per CDR3 protein. The data hold 550,000 to 650,000 distinct CDR3 sequences, with 12% observed a single time. Per germline, CDR1 MNHEY and CDR2 SMNVEV (reference sequence). CDR3 size: 17 residues. V lost 2 bases, J lost 2 bases, and 5 bases stayed unmatched. This clonotype was seen only a few times. The TCR originated in a man in his fifties or sixties who received an inactivated influenza vaccine. The sequencing used PBMCs from blood, collected on the day of vaccination. The chain combines TRBV27 with TRBJ2-1, with 11 bases aligning to TRBD2. The chain's CDR3 is CASSLISTSGTYNEQFF. In DNA, the CDR3 is TGTGCCAGCAGTTTAATATCGACTAGCGGGACCTACAATGAGCAGTTCTTC.